The present T cell receptor (beta chain) was sequenced within a study of low-dose radiotherapy and immunotherapy resistance in tumors. Study-level information: The authors gave intravenous cyclophosphamide 200 mg/m2 every two weeks, one day before radiation and immunotherapy.

After removal of 0 bases from V and 3 bases from J, the junction contained 1 base not matched to a gene. Germline CDR1 is SGHTA and CDR2 is FQGNSA. The CDR3 runs to 16 residues. Documented time point: after trial treatment. The treatment was: LDRT plus nivolumab, ipilimumab, low-dose cyclophosphamide and aspirin (RACIN trial). Alpha- and beta-chain coverage of first-strand cDNA came from TRAV- and TRBV-specific primers. The TCRs were subjected to amplification over 20 PCR cycles employing a constant-region primer in conjunction with a V-primer adapter. TCRdb reprocessed the reads with MiXCR, giving one entry per CDR3 protein. The table records approximately 45,000 distinct CDR3 sequences, approximately 26% of them present only once.

The V call is TRBV7-2, the J call TRBJ2-7; 14 bases line up with TRBD2. The origin of this receptor is a male donor with prostate cancer. The starting material was PBMCs, obtained after low-dose radiotherapy plus immunotherapy. For the CDR3, the DNA is TGTGCCAGCAGCTTAGCCGGGACTAGCGGGAGCTACGAGCAGTACTTC. Translated: CASSLAGTSGSYEQYF.